The present entry profiles one TCR beta chain with its context. The data belong to a study of shared clonotypes between healthy human individuals. Trimming pared 3 bases from V and 3 bases from J, leaving 11 bases between. Germline CDR1 is SGHRS and CDR2 is YFSETQ. The CDR3 sequence is 14 residues long. TCRdb keeps only in-frame clones here, not all; method: immunoSEQ multiplex PCR. Here the sample spans about 1.1 million clones, approximately 80% being singletons. The material sequenced was memory CD4+ T cells from PBMCs. Subset noted: CD45RA-negative fraction. The V gene is TRBV5-1, the J gene TRBJ2-3; tentative D call: TRBD1 (5 bases). This receptor was identified in a man aged 18 to 30 in good health. Some clones in this sample may be carry-over from other donors' samples. The CDR3 here is CASSSYQGTDTQYF. CDR3 in DNA: TGCGCCAGCAGCTCCTATCAGGGTACAGATACGCAGTATTTT.